The rows below give T cell receptor beta chains drawn from one sample of a study of beta chain features in type 1 diabetes. Libraries were prepared by immunoSEQ multiplex PCR; TCRdb keeps only in-frame clonotypes and omits some of them. The table includes about 260,000 clones, 68% detected once. The sequencing sample was made of naive CD4+ T cells from blood. The receptor set was obtained from a man aged 25-40 years in good health. CDR3s include the opening cysteine and the closing phenylalanine or tryptophan. The order of the fields is D gene, clone size, V gene, J gene, CDR3 DNA, CDR3 protein. The D gene is left open where the match is weak. Clone size is stated in some rows and not others, as once, few, many or a class when expanded.

.	few	TRBV23-1	TRBJ1-5	TGCGCCAGCAGCCCGGACGGCTACAATCAGCCCCAGCATTTT	CASSPDGYNQPQHF
TRBD2	.	TRBV29-1	TRBJ2-7	TGCAGCTCTAGGAGACTAGCGGGAGGCGAGCAGTACTTC	CSSRRLAGGEQYF
.	.	TRBV7-2	TRBJ2-5	TGTGCCAGCAGCTTAGAGCGGCGGCCCCAAGAGACCCAGTACTTC	CASSLERRPQETQYF
.	once	TRBV23-1	TRBJ2-4	TGCGCCAGCAGATCGCCGGTAGTCAAAAACATTCAGTACTTC	CASRSPVVKNIQYF
TRBD2	.	TRBV5-4	TRBJ2-5	TGTGCCAGCATGCGGACTAGCGGGAGCGGGGAGACCCAGTACTTC	CASMRTSGSGETQYF
.	.	TRBV30	TRBJ2-1	TGTGCCTGGCAACGCGGGACCTACAATGAGCAGTTCTTC	CAWQRGTYNEQFF
.	.	TRBV7-9	TRBJ2-7	TGTGCCAGCAGCCCGGACTGGGGGACTGTCCACGAGCAGTACTTC	CASSPDWGTVHEQYF
TRBD2	.	TRBV30	TRBJ2-5	TGTGCCTGGAGTGCCGAGACTAGCCCGAGAGAGACCCAGTACTTC	CAWSAETSPRETQYF
TRBD2	.	TRBV6-4	TRBJ2-3	TGTGCCAGCAGTGACAGACCCGGACTAGCGGGGAGCACAGATACGCAGTATTTT	CASSDRPGLAGSTDTQYF
.	few	TRBV30	TRBJ2-7	TGTGCCTCCATTATCGGGCAGTACTTC	CASIIGQYF
.	few	TRBV29-1	TRBJ2-1	TGCAGCGTTGACAGGGACTCCTACAATGAGCAGTTCTTC	CSVDRDSYNEQFF
.	.	TRBV9	TRBJ2-3	TGTGCCAGCGCCCCTCCTGGGGTCTCCGCAGATACGCAGTATTTT	CASAPPGVSADTQYF
.	.	TRBV7-2	TRBJ2-5	TGTGCCAGCAGCGCCCAAGAGACCCAGTACTTC	CASSAQETQYF
.	.	TRBV29-1	TRBJ2-7	TGCAGCGTTATTGCTTCAGGGGTCTTGTACGAGCAGTACTTC	CSVIASGVLYEQYF
TRBD1	.	TRBV5-4	TRBJ2-1	TGTGCCAGCAGCGGGACAGGGCTCAGCTCCTACAATGAGCAGTTCTTC	CASSGTGLSSYNEQFF
TRBD2	few	TRBV29-1	TRBJ2-5	TGCAGCGTGTTAGCGGGAGAGACCCAGTACTTC	CSVLAGETQYF
.	few	TRBV30	TRBJ2-1	TGTGCCTGGAGTAGATACAATGAGCAGTTCTTC	CAWSRYNEQFF
.	.	TRBV2	TRBJ2-3	TGTGCCAGCAGTGACGGGGGAACAGATACGCAGTATTTT	CASSDGGTDTQYF
TRBD1	.	TRBV5-6	TRBJ2-1	TGTGCCAGCAGCTGGGGACAGTCCTACAATGAGCAGTTCTTC	CASSWGQSYNEQFF
TRBD1	once	TRBV25-1	TRBJ2-7	TGTGCCAGCAGTGAGGGACAGGCCCCTTCCTACGAGCAGTACTTC	CASSEGQAPSYEQYF
.	.	TRBV15	TRBJ1-1	TGTGCCACCAGCATCAGTCCCCCCCTTGGGGACACTGAAGCTTTCTTT	CATSISPPLGDTEAFF
.	.	TRBV30	TRBJ2-5	TGTGCCTGGAGGGGCCAAGAGACCCAGTACTTC	CAWRGQETQYF
.	.	TRBV21-1	TRBJ2-7	TGTGCCAGCACGGCGGCCAATCCGGCCGACCACGAGCAGTACTTC	CASTAANPADHEQYF
.	.	TRBV29-1	TRBJ2-3	TGCAGCGTTGAGTCGGCCTCAGATACGCAGTATTTT	CSVESASDTQYF
.	.	TRBV7-2	TRBJ2-1	TGTGCCAGCAGCTTAGTCGGACCTTCATACAATGAGCAGTTCTTC	CASSLVGPSYNEQFF
.	few	TRBV10-3	TRBJ2-7	TGTGCCATCAGAGACACAACTACCTACGAGCAGTACTTC	CAIRDTTTYEQYF
.	.	TRBV29-1	TRBJ2-2	TGCAGCGTTCGGTACTTGACCGGGGAGCTGTTTTTT	CSVRYLTGELFF
.	.	TRBV29-1	TRBJ2-7	TGCAGCGTTGGACAGCCCTCCTACGAGCAGTACTTC	CSVGQPSYEQYF
TRBD2	.	TRBV7-9	TRBJ2-3	TGTGCCAGCAGCTCCCCCGGGAGGGATACGCAGTATTTT	CASSSPGRDTQYF